These 27 T cell receptor beta chains were sequenced from one sample in a study of spatial heterogeneity in lung cancer (dated by TCRdb to between 2018 and 2021). General study outcomes and caveats: A correlation was observed between the number of expanded intratumoral alpha and beta TCRs and the tumor nonsynonymous mutation count.

No antigens are known for them. What the time point label conveys for this sample: sample taken at primary tumor resection. The library was generated by 5' RACE. This sample was sequenced with a NextSeq 500. TCRdb reworked the public reads: Q25 trimming with fastp, MiXCR clone assembly, productive beta chains retained. Duplicate CDR3 protein sequences are folded into a single record with the most common DNA and genes. The sample data list about 100,000 distinct CDR3 sequences, and 3.5% to 5% of these were observed just once. The top ten clonotypes cover roughly 20% of the sample. This material consisted of lung tumor tissue, taken at surgery. These receptors were collected from a male donor with early-stage non-small cell lung cancer.

This clonotype was detected ten times or more. The V and J genes are TRBV3-1 and TRBJ2-1, with no clear D. The CDR3 sequence is 14 residues long. V was trimmed by 1 base and J by 8 bases, leaving 12 bases between them. The germline V gene has CDR1 LGHDT and CDR2 YNNKEL (reference sequence). DNA for the CDR3: TGTGCCAGCAGCCAAGGGTCGGCCTCAGATGAGCAGTTCTTC. Protein sequence: CASSQGSASDEQFF.

This clonotype has ten or more counts. The chain joins TRBV20-1 to TRBJ1-4; D gene ambiguous. CDR1 is DFQATT and CDR2 is SNEGSKA in the germline V gene (reference sequence). The CDR3 is made up of 14 amino acids. Between the trimmed V and J ends, which lost 0 bases and 5 bases, there was a span of 10 bases. The CDR3 sequence: CSARDRRKNEKLFF. Here the CDR3 DNA reads TGCAGTGCTAGAGATCGACGGAAGAATGAAAAACTGTTTTTT.

The table lists this clonotype with many counts. The CDR3 reads CASSLGRYETQYF. CDR3 nucleotides: TGTGCCAGCAGTTTGGGGCGTTACGAGACCCAGTACTTC. The chain employs TRBV27 and TRBJ2-5; a possible D gene is TRBD1 (5 bases). The V gene lost 3 bases and the J gene lost 5 bases, with 10 bases spanning the gap. The CDR3 spans 13 residues. Germline CDR1 and CDR2: MNHEY and SMNVEV (reference sequence).

This clonotype was seen many times. The chain uses TRBV28 and TRBJ2-7, with D hard to call. The V gene lost 4 bases and the J gene lost 9 bases, with 16 bases spanning the gap. The CDR3 covers 13 residues. CDR1 is MDHEN, CDR2 SYDVKM, per germline. CDR3 nucleotides: TGTGCCAGCAGTTCAAACCACCGACCGGTGCAGTACTTC. This codes for CASSSNHRPVQYF.

A few counts support this clonotype. V usage is TRBV27 and J usage is TRBJ2-5; D not resolved. Germline V gene sequence: CDR1 MNHEY, CDR2 SMNVEV (reference sequence). Trimming left V 4 bases short and J 3 bases short, with 9 bases between. The CDR3 is 13 residues long. This CDR3 reads CASSSRSEETQYF. The CDR3 coding sequence is TGTGCCAGCAGTTCCCGGTCAGAAGAGACCCAGTACTTC.

This clonotype was recorded at least ten times. The chain uses TRBV14 and TRBJ1-1; D gene unclear. There are 13 residues in the CDR3. The V gene's germline CDR1 is SGHDN and CDR2 FVKESK. V lost 1 base and J 2 bases, leaving 5 bases between the germline ends. CDR3 nucleotides: TGTGCCAGCAGCCAAGTACGTAACACTGAAGCTTTCTTT. Translating gives CASSQVRNTEAFF.

This clonotype showed up just a few times. Given a much more abundant clone one base away, this may be a read error. The chain couples TRBV6-6 to TRBJ1-1; D remains unclear. The germline CDR1 and CDR2 sequences are MNHNY and SVGAGI (reference sequence). CDR3 size: 17 residues. CDR3 protein: CTSSYLVYRLTGTEAFF. The CDR3 DNA follows: TGTACCAGCAGTTACCTCGTGTATAGACTTACGGGCACTGAAGCTTTCTTT.

This clonotype was recorded at least ten times. V is TRBV28 and J is TRBJ2-5; TRBD2 might be the D (5 bases). Germline lookup yields CDR1 MDHEN and CDR2 SYDVKM. With 3 bases removed from V and 2 bases from J, the gap between germline ends came to 13 bases. The CDR3 consists of 15 residues. The CDR3 DNA follows: TGTGCCAGCAGTTTCTGGTCCGGGAATCAAGAGACCCAGTACTTC. It specifies CASSFWSGNQETQYF.

This clonotype was counted ten times or more. The rearrangement uses TRBV29-1 and TRBJ2-5; D not certain. V was trimmed by 4 bases and J by 2 bases, leaving 11 bases between them. This CDR3 comprises 13 residues. From germline, CDR1 is SQVTM and CDR2 ANQGSEA. DNA of the CDR3: TGCAGCGTTGCCAGCGTTTTACAAGAGACCCAGTACTTC. Protein product: CSVASVLQETQYF.

The table lists this clonotype with many counts. V usage is TRBV9 and J usage is TRBJ2-1; TRBD2 matches at 13 bases. V was clipped by 4 bases and J by 6 bases; unmatched bases: 4. The CDR3 is 15 residues long. The germline CDR1 and CDR2 sequences are SGDLS and YYNGEE. The CDR3 coding sequence is TGTGCCAGCAGCATCGGACTAGCGGGAGTCAATGAGCAGTTCTTC. Protein sequence: CASSIGLAGVNEQFF.

This clonotype was detected many times. V and J are TRBV5-1 and TRBJ1-1, with a tentative D call TRBD1 (5 bases). The CDR3 length is 14 residues. The V end lost 0 bases, the J end lost 8 bases, and 14 bases lay between the germline ends. Germline-derived CDR1 and CDR2 are SGHRS and YFSETQ. CDR3 sequence: CASSLAIDSREAFF. The CDR3, as DNA: TGCGCCAGCAGCTTGGCCATCGACAGCCGGGAAGCTTTCTTT.

Comments on this clonotype: A much larger clone lies a single base off, so this may be a read error. The chain recombines TRBV28 with TRBJ2-1; 14 nucleotides line up with TRBD2. After removal of 5 bases from V and 8 bases from J, the junction contained 17 bases not matched to a gene. The CDR3 is made up of 19 amino acids. From germline, CDR1 is MDHEN and CDR2 SYDVKM. In DNA, the CDR3 is TGTGCCAGCAGTGATAGAGGACTAGCGGGAGGACCCCCTAGGGATGAGCAGTTCTTC. Protein product: CASSDRGLAGGPPRDEQFF.

The sample holds many counts of this clonotype. An end of the junction does not agree with germline; a read error may underlie this. For the CDR3, the DNA is TGCAGCGTTGCAGAAGAGGCCCAGTACTTC. This codes for CSVAEEAQYF. The chain employs TRBV29-1 and TRBJ2-5; D not certain. Germline V lookup: CDR1 SQVTM, CDR2 ANQGSEA. The CDR3 contains 10 residues.

This clonotype was observed at least ten times. The CDR3 loop is CASSFALPSYGYTF. As DNA, the CDR3 is TGTGCCAGCAGTTTCGCCCTCCCCTCCTATGGCTACACCTTC. J is TRBJ1-2 and V is TRBV12-3 or TRBV12-4, with no clear D. The CDR3 loop spans 14 amino acids. With 3 bases removed from V and 4 bases from J, the gap between germline ends came to 12 bases.

Many counts were recorded for this clonotype. The chain joins TRBV7-7 to TRBJ2-1; 8 bases agree with TRBD2. The trim removed 5 bases at V and 4 bases at J, leaving 13 bases unmatched. CDR1 and CDR2 from the germline V gene are SSHAT and FNYEAQ (reference sequence). The CDR3 runs 17 residues. The CDR3 DNA reads as TGTGCCAGCAGCCTAGGAGCCGGGACTAGACCATACAATGAGCAGTTCTTC. It translates to CASSLGAGTRPYNEQFF.

In its sample, this clonotype was seen many times. The chain links TRBV4-1 to TRBJ2-1, with 8 positions matching TRBD2. The CDR3 has 15 amino acids. The junction had 5 bases not matched to a gene; V was cut back by 1 base and J by 6 bases. CDR1 and CDR2 (germline): MGHRA, YSYEKL. The DNA of the CDR3 is TGCGCCAGCAGCCAAGTTGGTAGCGGGGCCAATGAGCAGTTCTTC. This encodes CASSQVGSGANEQFF.

This clonotype was observed at least ten times. The chain is built from TRBV9 and TRBJ1-4, with 7 bases that match TRBD1. CDR1 and CDR2 from the germline V gene are SGDLS and YYNGEE. The CDR3 contains 17 residues. The V segment lost 4 bases and the J segment 8 bases; nucleotides outside the gene matches: 17. CDR3 coding DNA: TGTGCCAGCAGCTTCCCCGGGGTGGGCAGGGGGGAAGAAAAACTGTTTTTT. This translates into CASSFPGVGRGEEKLFF. The entire variable domain, with the rest obtained from reference TRBV9 and TRBJ1-4, is as follows: DSGVTQTPKHLITATGQRVTLRCSPRSGDLSVYWYQQSLDQGLQFLIQYYNGEERAKGNILERFSAQQFPDLHSELNLSSLELGDSALYFCASSFPGVGRGEEKLFFGSGTQLSVL.

This clonotype was counted many times. This chain links TRBV6-1 with TRBJ1-5, with D perhaps TRBD1 (6 bases). CDR1 is MNHNS, CDR2 SASEGT, per germline. The length of the CDR3 is 15 residues. The ends were cut back, 2 bases at V and 7 bases at J, with 15 bases in the middle. Here the CDR3 reads CASSESTGSEQPQHF. The CDR3 region has the DNA TGTGCCAGCAGTGAATCTACAGGGAGTGAACAGCCCCAGCATTTT.

The sample holds many counts of this clonotype. This sequence joins TRBV2 and TRBJ2-4; D is ambiguous. V was cut by 3 bases and J by 0 bases, with 6 bases left in between. The germline gives CDR1 SNHLY, CDR2 FYNNEI. CDR3 length: 14 amino acids. The DNA for the CDR3 is TGTGCCAGCAGTGAGGACCCAGCCAAAAACATTCAGTACTTC. Protein sequence: CASSEDPAKNIQYF.

Ten or more counts support this clonotype. The genes are TRBV28 and TRBJ2-2; D unclear. CDR1 and CDR2 (germline): MDHEN, SYDVKM. The V end was cut by 5 bases, the J end by 8 bases, with 9 bases between. The CDR3 has 12 amino acids. The CDR3 loop is CASSPMGGELFF. Here the CDR3 DNA reads TGTGCCAGCAGTCCCATGGGGGGGGAGCTGTTTTTT.

Ten or more counts support this clonotype. The chain employs TRBV3-1 and TRBJ1-1, with D hard to call. CDR3 length equals 16 residues. The V and J ends lost 2 bases and 0 bases respectively, with 13 bases between them. Germline CDR1 LGHDT, CDR2 YNNKEL (reference sequence). CDR3: CASSQNPGGLNTEAFF. DNA for the CDR3: TGTGCCAGCAGCCAAAACCCGGGCGGATTGAACACTGAAGCTTTCTTT.

This clonotype was observed many times. This rearrangement joins TRBV29-1 to TRBJ1-1; TRBD1 might be the D (6 bases). The CDR3 consists of 14 residues. V lost 5 bases, J lost 5 bases, and 18 bases lay in between. Germline loops: CDR1 SQVTM, CDR2 ANQGSEA. The CDR3 region has the DNA TGCAGCGTTCAGCAGGGGACGGTAGGGACTGAAGCTTTCTTT. Protein product: CSVQQGTVGTEAFF.

The chain couples TRBV24-1 to TRBJ2-1, with 9 bases matching TRBD2. CDR1 is KGHDR and CDR2 is SFDVKD in the germline V gene. CDR3 length equals 13 residues. The V segment lost 7 bases and the J segment 9 bases; nucleotides outside the gene matches: 6. The CDR3 nucleotides read TGTGCCACCAGCGAAGGGCGGGGGGGTGAGCAGTTCTTC. Translation: CATSEGRGGEQFF.

The chain couples TRBV4-1 to TRBJ1-5, with unresolved D. The CDR3 runs 12 residues. V lost 1 base, J lost 6 bases, and 4 bases lay in between. The germline V gene encodes CDR1 MGHRA and CDR2 YSYEKL. In nucleotides, the CDR3 is TGCGCCAGCAGCCAAGGGGCTCAGCCCCAGCATTTT. Protein: CASSQGAQPQHF.

This clonotype has ten or more counts. The gene calls are TRBV6-1 and TRBJ1-1; no clear D. CDR3 length: 16 residues. V shed 4 bases and J shed 4 bases, with 19 bases lying between them. Per the germline V gene, CDR1 is MNHNS and CDR2 is SASEGT. The CDR3 loop reads CASSVFLRAQSTEAFF. The DNA for the CDR3 is TGTGCCAGCAGTGTATTCTTAAGGGCGCAAAGCACTGAAGCTTTCTTT.

This clonotype was seen ten or more times. The chain has TRBV7-2 and TRBJ2-3; 10 nucleotides agree with TRBD2. Trimming removed 7 bases from V and 4 bases from J; junction bases left unmatched: 8. The CDR3 has 15 amino acids. CDR1 is SGHTA and CDR2 is FQGNSA in the germline V gene. In DNA, the CDR3 is TGTGCCAGCACCCGATCTAGCGGGAGCGCAGATACGCAGTATTTT. Protein product: CASTRSSGSADTQYF.

Many counts were recorded for this clonotype. The V call is TRBV2, the J call TRBJ2-1; no reliable D call. V dropped 5 bases and J dropped 0 bases, with 11 bases sitting between them. The germline CDR1 and CDR2 sequences are SNHLY and FYNNEI. This CDR3 has 15 residues. The CDR3 DNA follows: TGTGCCAGCAGTTGGGCCTCGAGCTCCTACAATGAGCAGTTCTTC. Protein sequence: CASSWASSSYNEQFF.